This TCR beta chain was sequenced for a study of neoadjuvant anti-PD-1 for oral cavity cancer. At the level of the study: Around day 43, patients without progression received a fourth nivolumab dose before surgery. Study-wide findings and caveats: Each response group had just a few patients in TCR analyses.

The CDR3 loop spans 13 amino acids. Trimming pared 4 bases from V and 0 bases from J, leaving 7 bases between. Germline lookup yields CDR1 GTSNPN and CDR2 SVGIG (reference sequence). Six replicates per PBMC sample, mostly from around 500 ng of genomic DNA. Some clones are missing from TCRdb's copy, which holds only in-frame ones; the method was immunoSEQ multiplex PCR. The repertoire holds about 42,000 clones, with 77% as singletons. Time point in this sample: after neoadjuvant nivolumab, at surgical resection. Patients had newly diagnosed, untreated stage II-IVA oral cavity squamous cell carcinoma. This clone was detected a few times. Its antigen is currently unknown.

This clonotype was sampled from a person between 40 and 85 years old with oral cavity squamous cell carcinoma. The V and J genes are TRBV30 and TRBJ1-3; D is unclear. Sequencing used PBMCs, obtained after nivolumab (anti-PD-1) treatment. CDR3 bases: TGTGCCTGGACGACAATCTCTGGAAACACCATATATTTT. It encodes CAWTTISGNTIYF.